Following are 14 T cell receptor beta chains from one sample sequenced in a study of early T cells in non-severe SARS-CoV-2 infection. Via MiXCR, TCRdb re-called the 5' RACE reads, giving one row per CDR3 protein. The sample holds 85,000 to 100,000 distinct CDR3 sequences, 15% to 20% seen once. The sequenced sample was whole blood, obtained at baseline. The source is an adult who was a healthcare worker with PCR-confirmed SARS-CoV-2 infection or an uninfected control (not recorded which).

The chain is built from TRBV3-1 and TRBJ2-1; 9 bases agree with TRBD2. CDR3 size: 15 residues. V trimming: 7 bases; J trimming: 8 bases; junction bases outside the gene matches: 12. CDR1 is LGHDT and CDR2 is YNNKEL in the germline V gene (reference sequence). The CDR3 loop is CASKVAGGNVDEQFF. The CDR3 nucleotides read TGTGCCAGCAAGGTCGCGGGAGGGAATGTGGATGAGCAGTTCTTC.

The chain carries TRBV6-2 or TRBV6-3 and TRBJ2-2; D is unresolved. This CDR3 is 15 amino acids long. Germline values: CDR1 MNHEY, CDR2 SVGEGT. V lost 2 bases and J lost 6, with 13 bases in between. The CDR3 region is CASSYPPLGAGELFF. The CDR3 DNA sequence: TGTGCCAGCAGTTACCCCCCCCTAGGTGCCGGGGAGCTGTTTTTT.

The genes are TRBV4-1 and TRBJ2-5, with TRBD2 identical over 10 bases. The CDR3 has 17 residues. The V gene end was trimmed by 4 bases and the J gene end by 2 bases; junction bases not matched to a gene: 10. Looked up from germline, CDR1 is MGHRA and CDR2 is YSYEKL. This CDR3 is CASSRGRTSGAQETQYF. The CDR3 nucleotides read TGCGCCAGCAGCCGGGGCCGAACTAGCGGGGCGCAAGAGACCCAGTACTTC.

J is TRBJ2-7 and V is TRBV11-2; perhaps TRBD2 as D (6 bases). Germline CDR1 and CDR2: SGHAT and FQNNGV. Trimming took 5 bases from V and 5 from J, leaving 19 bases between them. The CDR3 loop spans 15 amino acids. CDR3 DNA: TGTGCCAGCAGCCCCCGGGACTTGCGTAGGGACGAGCAGTACTTC. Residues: CASSPRDLRRDEQYF.

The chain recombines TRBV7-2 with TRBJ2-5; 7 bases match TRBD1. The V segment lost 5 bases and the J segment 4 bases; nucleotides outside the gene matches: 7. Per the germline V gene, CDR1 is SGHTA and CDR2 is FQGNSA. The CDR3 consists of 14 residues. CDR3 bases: TGTGCCAGCAGCACCCAACAGGGGAGAGAGACCCAGTACTTC. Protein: CASSTQQGRETQYF. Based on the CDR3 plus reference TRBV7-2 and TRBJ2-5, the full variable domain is GAGVSQSPSNKVTEKGKDVELRCDPISGHTALYWYRQSLGQGLEFLIYFQGNSAPDKSGLPSDRFSAERTGGSVSTLTIQRTQQEDSAVYLCASSTQQGRETQYFGPGTRLLVL.

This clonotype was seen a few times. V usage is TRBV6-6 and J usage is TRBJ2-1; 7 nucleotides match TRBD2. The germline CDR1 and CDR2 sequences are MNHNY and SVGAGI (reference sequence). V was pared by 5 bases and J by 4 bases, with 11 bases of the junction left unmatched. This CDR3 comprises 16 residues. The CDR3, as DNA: TGTGCCAGCAGTCCCCGGGCGGGGGACGATTACAATGAGCAGTTCTTC. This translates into CASSPRAGDDYNEQFF.

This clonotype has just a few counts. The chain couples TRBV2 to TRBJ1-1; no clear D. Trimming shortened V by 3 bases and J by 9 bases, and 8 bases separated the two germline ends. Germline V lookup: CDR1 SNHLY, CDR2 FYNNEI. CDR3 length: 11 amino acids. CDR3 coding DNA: TGTGCCAGCAGTGAGCCGGTTAAAGCTTTCTTT. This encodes CASSEPVKAFF.

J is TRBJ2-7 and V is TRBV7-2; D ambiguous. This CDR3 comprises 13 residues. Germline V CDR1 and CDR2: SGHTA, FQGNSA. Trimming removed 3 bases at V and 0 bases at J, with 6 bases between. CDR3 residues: CASSFESSYEQYF. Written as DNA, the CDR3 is TGTGCCAGCAGCTTTGAGAGCTCCTACGAGCAGTACTTC.

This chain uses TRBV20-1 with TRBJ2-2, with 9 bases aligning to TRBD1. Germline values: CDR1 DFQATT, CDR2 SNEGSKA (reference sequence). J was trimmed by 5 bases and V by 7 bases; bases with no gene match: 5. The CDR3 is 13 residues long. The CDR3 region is CSVPTGGTGELFF. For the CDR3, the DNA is TGCAGTGTACCGACAGGGGGGACCGGGGAGCTGTTTTTT.

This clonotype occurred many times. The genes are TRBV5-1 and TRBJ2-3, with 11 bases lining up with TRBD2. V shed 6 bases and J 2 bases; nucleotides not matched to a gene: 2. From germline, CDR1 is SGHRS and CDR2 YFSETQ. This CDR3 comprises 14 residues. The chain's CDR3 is CASKLAGDTDTQYF. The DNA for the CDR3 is TGCGCCAGCAAACTAGCGGGAGACACAGATACGCAGTATTTT.

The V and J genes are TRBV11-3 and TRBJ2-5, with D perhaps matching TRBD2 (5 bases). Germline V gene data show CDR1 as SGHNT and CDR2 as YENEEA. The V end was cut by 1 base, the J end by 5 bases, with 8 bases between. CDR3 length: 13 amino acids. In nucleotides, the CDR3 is TGTGCCAGCAGCTTAGTGAGAGGGGAGACCCAGTACTTC. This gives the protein CASSLVRGETQYF.

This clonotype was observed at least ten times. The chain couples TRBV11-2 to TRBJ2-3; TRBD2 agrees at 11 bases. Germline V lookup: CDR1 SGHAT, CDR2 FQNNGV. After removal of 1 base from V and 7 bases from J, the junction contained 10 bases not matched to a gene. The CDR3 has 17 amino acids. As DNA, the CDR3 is TGTGCCAGCAGCTTAGTCCAAGGACTAGCGGGCGTGCATACGCAGTATTTT. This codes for CASSLVQGLAGVHTQYF. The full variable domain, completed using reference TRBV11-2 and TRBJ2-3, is EAGVAQSPRYKIIEKRQSVAFWCNPISGHATLYWYQQILGQGPKLLIQFQNNGVVDDSQLPKDRFSAERLKGVDSTLKIQPAKLEDSAVYLCASSLVQGLAGVHTQYFGPGTRLTVL.

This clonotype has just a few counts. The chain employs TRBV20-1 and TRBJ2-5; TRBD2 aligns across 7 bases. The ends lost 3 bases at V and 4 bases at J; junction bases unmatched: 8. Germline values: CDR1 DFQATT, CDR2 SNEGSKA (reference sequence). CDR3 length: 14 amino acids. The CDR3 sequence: CSARSGGSGETQYF. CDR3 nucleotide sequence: TGCAGTGCTAGGTCGGGGGGTTCAGGAGAGACCCAGTACTTC.

CDR3 in amino acids: CASSWRAGGGSDTQYF. As DNA, the CDR3 is TGTGCCAGCAGTTGGCGGGCGGGAGGGGGTTCAGATACGCAGTATTTT. This chain joins TRBV27 and TRBJ2-3; 9 positions agree with TRBD2. Germline CDR1 is MNHEY and CDR2 is SMNVEV (reference sequence). Losses at the gene ends were 4 bases for V and 4 bases for J; bases not matched to a gene: 9. The CDR3 is 16 residues long.